Described below is a single T cell receptor beta chain sequence and its context. RNA extraction was followed by reverse transcription into cDNA, which acted as the sequencing template. Profiling relied on immunoSEQ multiplex PCR, and the TCRdb table lists in-frame clones only, not all of them. Among around 170,000 clones, 45% to 60% were seen once, and the ten largest hold 10%. This entry comes from a study of CD8+ T cells in alopecia areata. At the level of the study: Oral tofacitinib, 5 to 10 mg twice daily, was given in an open-label trial.

Treatment in this sample: oral pan-JAK inhibitor, 5-10 mg twice daily. Lesional scalp tissue (obtained by punch biopsy) and peripheral blood were collected from alopecia areata patients. Sequencing was performed on CD8+ T cells sorted from blood, taken at approximately week 52, from a patient treated with tofacitinib. The sequence derives from a human donor with alopecia areata.

CDR3 residues: CASSFQGAGITEAFF. The CDR3, as DNA: TGTGCCAGCAGCTTCCAGGGGGCAGGGATTACTGAAGCTTTCTTT. The J gene is TRBJ1-1, the V gene TRBV13; 8 bases line up with TRBD1. CDR1 PRHDT and CDR2 FYEKMQ come from the germline V gene (reference sequence). The CDR3 has 15 residues. J was trimmed by 5 bases and V by 3 bases; bases with no gene match: 8.